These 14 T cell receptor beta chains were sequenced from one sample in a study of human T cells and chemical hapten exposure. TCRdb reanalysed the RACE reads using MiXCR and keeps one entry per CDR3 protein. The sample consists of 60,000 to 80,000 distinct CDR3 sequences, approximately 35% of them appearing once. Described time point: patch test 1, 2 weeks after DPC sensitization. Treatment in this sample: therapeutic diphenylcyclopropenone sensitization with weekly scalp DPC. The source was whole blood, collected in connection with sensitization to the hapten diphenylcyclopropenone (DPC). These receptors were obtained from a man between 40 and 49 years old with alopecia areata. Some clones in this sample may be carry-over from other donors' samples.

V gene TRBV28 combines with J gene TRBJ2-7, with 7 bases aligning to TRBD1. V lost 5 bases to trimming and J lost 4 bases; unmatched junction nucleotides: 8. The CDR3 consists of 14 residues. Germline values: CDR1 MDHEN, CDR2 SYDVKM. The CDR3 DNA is TGTGCCAGCAGTCCTACAGGGGCGAAGTACGAGCAGTACTTC. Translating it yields CASSPTGAKYEQYF.

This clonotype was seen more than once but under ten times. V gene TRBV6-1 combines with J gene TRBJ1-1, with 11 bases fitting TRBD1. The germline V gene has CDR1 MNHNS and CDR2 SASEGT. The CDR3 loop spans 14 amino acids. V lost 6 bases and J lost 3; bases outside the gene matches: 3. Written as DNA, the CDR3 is TGTGCCAGCAGACGGGGACAGGGGGACACTGAAGCTTTCTTT. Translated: CASRRGQGDTEAFF.

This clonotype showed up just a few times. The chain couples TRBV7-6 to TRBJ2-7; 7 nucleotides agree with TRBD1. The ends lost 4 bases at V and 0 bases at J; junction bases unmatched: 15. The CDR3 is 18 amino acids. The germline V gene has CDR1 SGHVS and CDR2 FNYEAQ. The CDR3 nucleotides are TGTGCCAGCAGCTCCGCAATGTCCGGGACAGAAATCTCCTACGAGCAGTACTTC. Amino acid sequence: CASSSAMSGTEISYEQYF.

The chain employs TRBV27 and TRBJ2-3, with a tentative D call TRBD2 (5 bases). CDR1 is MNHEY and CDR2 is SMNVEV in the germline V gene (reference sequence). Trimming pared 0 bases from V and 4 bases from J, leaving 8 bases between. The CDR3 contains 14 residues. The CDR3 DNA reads TGTGCCAGCAGTTTATCGAGGGCCGCAGATACGCAGTATTTT. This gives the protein CASSLSRAADTQYF.

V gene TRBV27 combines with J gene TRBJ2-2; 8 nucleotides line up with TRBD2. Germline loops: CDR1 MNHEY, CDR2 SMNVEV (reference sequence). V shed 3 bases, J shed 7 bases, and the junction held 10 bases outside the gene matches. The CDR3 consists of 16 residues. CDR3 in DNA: TGTGCCAGCAGTTTGTCGTTAGCGGGATTGGGCGGGGAGCTGTTTTTT. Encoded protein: CASSLSLAGLGGELFF.

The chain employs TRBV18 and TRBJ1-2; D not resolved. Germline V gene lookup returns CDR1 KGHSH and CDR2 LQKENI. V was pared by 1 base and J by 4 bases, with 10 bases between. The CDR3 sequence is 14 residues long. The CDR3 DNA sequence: TGTGCCAGCTCACCACTGGAAGGTGGCTATGGCTACACCTTC. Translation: CASSPLEGGYGYTF.

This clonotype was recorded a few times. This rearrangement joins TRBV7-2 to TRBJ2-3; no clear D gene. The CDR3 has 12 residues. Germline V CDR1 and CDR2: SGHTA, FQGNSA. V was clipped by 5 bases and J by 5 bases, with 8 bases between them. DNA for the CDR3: TGTGCCAGCAGCCCACCCCGAGATACGCAGTATTTT. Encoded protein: CASSPPRDTQYF. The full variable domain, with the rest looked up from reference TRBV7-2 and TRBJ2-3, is GAGVSQSPSNKVTEKGKDVELRCDPISGHTALYWYRQSLGQGLEFLIYFQGNSAPDKSGLPSDRFSAERTGGSVSTLTIQRTQQEDSAVYLCASSPPRDTQYFGPGTRLTVL.

The CDR3 loop is CASSRNGQYNYGYTF. The CDR3 DNA is TGCGCCAGCAGCCGAAACGGCCAGTACAACTATGGCTACACCTTC. The chain joins TRBV4-3 to TRBJ1-2; D is undetermined. The CDR3 totals 15 residues. Trimming stripped 4 bases from V and 2 bases from J, with 14 bases between. Per germline, CDR1 LGHNA and CDR2 YSLEER.

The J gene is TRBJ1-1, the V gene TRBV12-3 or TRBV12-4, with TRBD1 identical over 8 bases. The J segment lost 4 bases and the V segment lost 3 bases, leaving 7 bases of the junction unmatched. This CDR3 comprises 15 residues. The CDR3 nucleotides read TGTGCCAGCAGTTTCAGGACAGGGTTAGGCACTGAAGCTTTCTTT. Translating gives CASSFRTGLGTEAFF.

CDR3 amino acids: CASSLWGGNQPQHF. The DNA of the CDR3 is TGTGCCAGCAGTTTATGGGGGGGCAATCAGCCCCAGCATTTT. The chain links TRBV28 to TRBJ1-5; maybe TRBD1 (5 bases). CDR3 size: 14 residues. Per germline, CDR1 MDHEN and CDR2 SYDVKM. The V end lost 0 bases, the J end lost 2 bases, and 5 bases lay between the germline ends.

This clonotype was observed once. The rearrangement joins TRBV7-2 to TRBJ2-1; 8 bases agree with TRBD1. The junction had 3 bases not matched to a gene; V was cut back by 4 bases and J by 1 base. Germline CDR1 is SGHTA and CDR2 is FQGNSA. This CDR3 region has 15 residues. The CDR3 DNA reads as TGTGCCAGCAGCTCCAGACAGGGGTCCTACAATGAGCAGTTCTTC. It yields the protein CASSSRQGSYNEQFF.

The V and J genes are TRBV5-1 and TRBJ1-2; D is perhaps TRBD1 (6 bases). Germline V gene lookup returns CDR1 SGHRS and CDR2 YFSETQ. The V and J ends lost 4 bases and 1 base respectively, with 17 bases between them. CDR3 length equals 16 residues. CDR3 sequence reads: CASSSKVAGDNYGYTF. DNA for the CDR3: TGCGCCAGCAGCAGTAAGGTCGCAGGGGATAACTATGGCTACACCTTC.

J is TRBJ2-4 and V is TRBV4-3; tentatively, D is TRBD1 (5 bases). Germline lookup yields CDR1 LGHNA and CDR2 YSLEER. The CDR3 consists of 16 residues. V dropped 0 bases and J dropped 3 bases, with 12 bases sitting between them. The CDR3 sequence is CASSQETWGVKNIQYF. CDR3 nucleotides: TGCGCCAGCAGCCAAGAAACATGGGGCGTCAAAAACATTCAGTACTTC.

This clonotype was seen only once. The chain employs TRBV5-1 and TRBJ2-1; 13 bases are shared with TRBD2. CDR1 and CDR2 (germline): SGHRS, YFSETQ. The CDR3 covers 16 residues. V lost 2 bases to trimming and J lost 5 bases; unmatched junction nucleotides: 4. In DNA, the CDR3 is TGCGCCAGCAGCTTAGTGGGGACTAGCGGGGACAATGAGCAGTTCTTC. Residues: CASSLVGTSGDNEQFF. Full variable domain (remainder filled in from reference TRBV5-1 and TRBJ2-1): KAGVTQTPRYLIKTRGQQVTLSCSPISGHRSVSWYQQTPGQGLQFLFEYFSETQRNKGNFPGRFSGRQFSNSRSEMNVSTLELGDSALYLCASSLVGTSGDNEQFFGPGTRLTVL.